This section outlines one T cell receptor (beta chain) sequence together with its context. Its antigen is as yet unknown. This specimen belongs to a study of cytomegalovirus exposure and HLA in healthy donors. Study-level points and caveats: Near-uniform donor sequencing depth was presumed by presence/absence analyses.

The CDR3 runs 15 residues. Germline V gene lookup returns CDR1 ENHRY and CDR2 SYGVKD. V gave up 6 bases and J gave up 0 bases, with 14 bases separating them. The primer mix had 60 Vbeta and 13 Jbeta primers. The protocol was immunoSEQ multiplex PCR, while the TCRdb copy is restricted to in-frame clones and leaves out a portion. The top ten hold around 8% of the sample, which has about 120,000 clones, 80% seen once. It was healthy bone marrow donors who served as donors. Material: PBMCs. This chain links TRBV10-3 with TRBJ1-1, with D uncertain. The receptor was derived from a female donor in good health and CMV-seropositive. The CDR3 loop reads CAIRNAQLMNTEAFF. The CDR3, as DNA: TGTGCCATCAGGAACGCACAGCTAATGAACACTGAAGCTTTCTTT.